What follows are 21 T cell receptor beta chains derived from one specimen sequenced in a study of T cell clonotyping in hematopoietic cell transplantation. Using immunoSEQ multiplex PCR, the repertoire was profiled, and TCRdb retains in-frame clones only, with some absent. The table has hundreds of clones, over 75% seen once. The sample in question was PBMCs, obtained 30 days after allogeneic stem cell transplant. The receptors shown here come from a female patient between 25 and 45 years old who had an allogeneic stem cell transplant, so the T cells may come from the graft donor. Some clones in this sample may be carry-over from other donors' samples.

This chain joins TRBV4-3 and TRBJ1-5; a possible D gene is TRBD1 (5 bases). This CDR3 has 15 residues. Germline CDR1 reads LGHNA; CDR2 reads YSLEER. V was shortened by 0 bases and J by 1 base, with 7 bases between the two germline ends. The CDR3 sequence is CASSQDHRSNQPQHF. As DNA, the CDR3 is TGCGCCAGCAGCCAAGACCACAGGAGCAATCAGCCCCAGCATTTT.

The V call is TRBV5-5, the J call TRBJ1-1, with 8 bases identical to TRBD1. V lost 3 bases and J lost 2; bases outside the gene matches: 6. The CDR3 consists of 15 residues. The germline V gene encodes CDR1 SGHKS and CDR2 YYEKEE (reference sequence). CDR3 nucleotide sequence: TGTGCCAGCAGCTATCGGACAGGGACAAACACTGAAGCTTTCTTT. This gives the protein CASSYRTGTNTEAFF. Full variable domain (missing parts from reference TRBV5-5 and TRBJ1-1): DAGVTQSPTHLIKTRGQQVTLRCSPISGHKSVSWYQQVLGQGPQFIFQYYEKEERGRGNFPDRFSARQFPNYSSELNVNALLLGDSALYLCASSYRTGTNTEAFFGQGTRLTVV.

The V call is TRBV19, the J call TRBJ1-2, with D uncertain. Germline CDR1 LNHDA, CDR2 SQIVND (reference sequence). The CDR3 totals 15 residues. Trimming shortened V by 3 bases and J by 3 bases, and 14 bases separated the two germline ends. In nucleotides, the CDR3 is TGTGCCAGTAGTATTTTGGGCAGCGGACACTATGGCTACACCTTC. Protein: CASSILGSGHYGYTF.

The chain combines TRBV27 with TRBJ1-6; TRBD1 matches 8 bases. The CDR3 runs 16 residues. Germline trimming cut 5 bases from V and 2 bases from J; bases unmatched to any gene: 5. The V gene's germline CDR1 is MNHEY and CDR2 SMNVEV (reference sequence). The CDR3 coding sequence is TGTGCCAGCAGTGCGCTACAGGGGGCCTATAATTCACCCCTCCACTTT. This sequence encodes CASSALQGAYNSPLHF.

Details on this clone: Other DNA sequences in this sample translate to the same CDR3. DNA for the CDR3: TGCGCCAGCAGCCAGGGAGACTCTGGAAACACCATATATTTT. Amino acid sequence: CASSQGDSGNTIYF. V and J are TRBV4-3 and TRBJ1-3; D gene uncertain. CDR3 size: 14 residues. From germline, CDR1 is LGHNA and CDR2 YSLEER. Trimming cost V 3 bases and J 0 bases, with 6 bases left between them.

The chain carries TRBV6-5 and TRBJ2-5, with D uncertain. V lost 4 bases and J 0 bases, leaving 3 bases between the germline ends. Germline V CDR1 and CDR2: MNHEY, SVGAGI. This CDR3 spans 12 amino acids. The CDR3 here is CASSSNQETQYF. CDR3 sequence (DNA): TGTGCCAGCAGTTCCAACCAAGAGACCCAGTACTTC.

This clone was found a few times. The chain recombines TRBV7-3 with TRBJ1-6; 7 positions agree with TRBD1. There are 15 residues in the CDR3. Germline CDR1 is SGHTA and CDR2 is FQGTGA. After removal of 2 bases from V and 7 bases from J, the junction contained 5 bases not matched to a gene. CDR3 nucleotide sequence: TGTGCCAGCAGCTTAGAGGGGGCGAGAAATTCACCCCTCCACTTT. Translating gives CASSLEGARNSPLHF.

The rearrangement uses TRBV6-1 and TRBJ2-1; TRBD1 might be the D (6 bases). Germline loops: CDR1 MNHNS, CDR2 SASEGT. V lost 6 bases, J lost 0 bases, and 9 bases lay in between. This CDR3 contains 14 residues. The CDR3 sequence is CASRPTGSYNEQFF. CDR3 coding DNA: TGTGCCAGCAGGCCGACAGGCTCCTACAATGAGCAGTTCTTC.

The V call is TRBV5-1, the J call TRBJ1-1, with 11 nucleotides matching TRBD1. V was pared by 4 bases and J by 5 bases, with 4 bases of the junction left unmatched. Germline CDR1 reads SGHRS; CDR2 reads YFSETQ. The CDR3 extends over 14 amino acids. This chain's CDR3 is CASSGGTGGTEAFF. The CDR3 coding sequence is TGCGCCAGCAGCGGCGGGACAGGGGGAACTGAAGCTTTCTTT.

This clone has only one observation. This chain links TRBV4-1 with TRBJ1-2; D not certain. CDR1 and CDR2 from the germline V gene are MGHRA and YSYEKL. The CDR3 totals 14 residues. Trimming shortened V by 1 base and J by 1 base, and 7 bases separated the two germline ends. CDR3 DNA sequence: TGCGCCAGCAGCCAAGGGGTAATTAACTATGGCTACACCTTC. Translated: CASSQGVINYGYTF.

With regard to this clone: The same CDR3 can be traced to other DNA sequences in this sample. The chain employs TRBV19 and TRBJ2-1; 8 bases line up with TRBD1. The germline gives CDR1 LNHDA, CDR2 SQIVND (reference sequence). This CDR3 is built from 15 residues. The ends lost 9 bases at V and 3 bases at J; junction bases unmatched: 10. CDR3 nucleotides: TGTGCCAGCTCTTTTGGGACAGGAGTCTACAATGAGCAGTTCTTC. Its translation is CASSFGTGVYNEQFF.

This chain joins TRBV28 and TRBJ2-7; D is uncertain. The CDR3 is made up of 14 amino acids. V dropped 4 bases and J dropped 0 bases, with 10 bases sitting between them. CDR1 and CDR2 from the germline V gene are MDHEN and SYDVKM. The CDR3 loop is CASSSDWSSYEQYF. Written as DNA, the CDR3 is TGTGCCAGCAGTTCTGACTGGAGCTCCTACGAGCAGTACTTC.

The gene calls are TRBV7-6 and TRBJ1-2; maybe TRBD1 (6 bases). The V gene's germline CDR1 is SGHVS and CDR2 FNYEAQ. The V gene lost 2 bases and the J gene lost 1 base, with 20 bases spanning the gap. The CDR3 contains 18 residues. As DNA, the CDR3 is TGTGCCAGCAGCTTAAAGGCGGCTGGACAGACATTTAACTATGGCTACACCTTC. It codes for CASSLKAAGQTFNYGYTF.

V gene TRBV4-1 combines with J gene TRBJ2-3; 9 nucleotides agree with TRBD2. Per germline, CDR1 MGHRA and CDR2 YSYEKL. CDR3 length: 15 residues. V dropped 0 bases and J dropped 7; count of bases not matched to a gene: 5. Here the CDR3 reads CASSQDSGGGNTQYF. Written as DNA, the CDR3 is TGCGCCAGCAGCCAAGATAGCGGGGGTGGAAATACGCAGTATTTT.

This chain links TRBV7-9 with TRBJ2-7; no clear D gene. Germline V lookup: CDR1 SEHNR, CDR2 FQNEAQ (reference sequence). This CDR3 has 12 residues. V lost 2 bases to trimming and J lost 1 base, with 3 bases between them. The CDR3 coding sequence is TGTGCCAGCAGCTTATCATCCTACGAGCAGTACTTC. Translation: CASSLSSYEQYF.

Here the CDR3 DNA reads TGTGCCAGTGATCCGGGACAGACGAGCAATCAGCCCCAGCATTTT. This encodes CASDPGQTSNQPQHF. The chain recombines TRBV19 with TRBJ1-5, with 7 bases fitting TRBD1. The CDR3 covers 15 residues. Looked up from germline, CDR1 is LNHDA and CDR2 is SQIVND (reference sequence). V shed 8 bases, J shed 1 base, and the junction held 8 bases outside the gene matches.

The chain links TRBV4-2 to TRBJ2-3, with 8 bases lining up with TRBD2. From germline, CDR1 is LGHNA and CDR2 YNFKEQ. This CDR3 contains 18 residues. The junction had 16 bases not matched to a gene; V was cut back by 4 bases and J by 4 bases. CDR3 in amino acids: CASSPASGGLQTADTQYF. CDR3 bases: TGTGCCAGCAGCCCCGCGAGCGGGGGCTTACAAACGGCAGATACGCAGTATTTT.

The genes are TRBV10-2 and TRBJ2-7; D is unresolved. Between the trimmed V and J ends, which lost 3 bases and 2 bases, there was a span of 5 bases. Germline V lookup: CDR1 WSHSY, CDR2 SAAADI. The CDR3 has 12 amino acids. The CDR3 DNA reads TGCGCCAGCAGTGACGCGCCCTACGAGCAGTACTTC. Its translation is CASSDAPYEQYF.

This clone has only a few counts. Other DNA sequences from this sample encode an identical CDR3 as well. The V gene is TRBV4-1, the J gene TRBJ1-2; D not certain. This CDR3 is built from 13 residues. The ends were cut back, 0 bases at V and 0 bases at J, with 2 bases in the middle. The germline V gene has CDR1 MGHRA and CDR2 YSYEKL. The DNA of the CDR3 is TGCGCCAGCAGCCAAGAATCTAACTATGGCTACACCTTC. Its protein is CASSQESNYGYTF.

This chain uses TRBV9 with TRBJ2-2; 9 bases are a match to TRBD2. Germline V CDR1 and CDR2: SGDLS, YYNGEE. The CDR3 runs 16 residues. The trim removed 2 bases at V and 5 bases at J, leaving 7 bases unmatched. The CDR3 is CASSVSGGTLTGELFF. The CDR3 coding sequence is TGTGCCAGCAGCGTTAGCGGGGGAACTTTGACCGGGGAGCTGTTTTTT.

The CDR3 coding sequence is TGTGCCAGCAGCTTAGGATTGGGTTCGGATACGCAGTATTTT. It encodes CASSLGLGSDTQYF. The rearrangement joins TRBV7-2 to TRBJ2-3; D gene uncertain. The germline gives CDR1 SGHTA, CDR2 FQGNSA. V was clipped by 1 base and J by 6 bases, with 11 bases between them. The CDR3 covers 14 residues.